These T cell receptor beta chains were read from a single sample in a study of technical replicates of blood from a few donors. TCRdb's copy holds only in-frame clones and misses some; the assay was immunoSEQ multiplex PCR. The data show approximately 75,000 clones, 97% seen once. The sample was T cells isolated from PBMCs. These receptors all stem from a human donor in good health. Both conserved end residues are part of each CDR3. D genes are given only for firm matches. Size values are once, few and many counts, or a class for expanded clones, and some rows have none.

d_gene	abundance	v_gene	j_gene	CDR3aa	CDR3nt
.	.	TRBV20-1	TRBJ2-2	CSVDGTGELFF	TGCAGTGTTGATGGCACGGGGGAGCTGTTTTTT
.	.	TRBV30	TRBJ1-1	CAWTQGNTEAFF	TGTGCCTGGACCCAGGGGAACACTGAAGCTTTCTTT
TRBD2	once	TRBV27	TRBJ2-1	CASSLSAGVYWDEQFF	TGTGCCAGCAGTTTATCTGCGGGAGTTTATTGGGATGAGCAGTTCTTC
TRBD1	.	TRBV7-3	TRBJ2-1	CASSRQGSGSYNEQFF	TGTGCCAGCAGCAGACAGGGGAGTGGGTCCTACAATGAGCAGTTCTTC
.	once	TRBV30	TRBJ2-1	CAWSVPSLEQFF	TGTGCCTGGAGTGTACCTAGCCTTGAGCAGTTCTTC
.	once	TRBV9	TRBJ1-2	CASSIRETYGYTF	TGTGCCAGCAGCATTCGAGAAACCTATGGCTACACCTTC
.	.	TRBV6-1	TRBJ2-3	CASSPQGYSTDTQYF	TGTGCCAGCAGTCCTCAGGGGTATTCCACAGATACGCAGTATTTT
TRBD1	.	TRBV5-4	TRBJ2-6	CASSEGQPISGANVLTF	TGTGCCAGCAGCGAGGGACAGCCGATCTCTGGGGCCAACGTCCTGACTTTC
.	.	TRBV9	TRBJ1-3	CASSITGSSGNTIYF	TGTGCCAGCAGCATTACAGGGAGCTCTGGAAACACCATATATTTT
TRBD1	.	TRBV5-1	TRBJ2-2	CASTLLQGADTGELFF	TGCGCCAGCACCTTACTCCAGGGGGCCGACACCGGGGAGCTGTTTTTT
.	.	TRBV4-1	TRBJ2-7	CASSQERDPYEQYF	TGCGCCAGCAGCCAAGAACGGGATCCCTACGAGCAGTACTTC
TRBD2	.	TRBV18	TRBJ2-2	CASSPVLAGLTGELFF	TGTGCCAGCTCACCGGTACTAGCGGGACTCACCGGGGAGCTGTTTTTT
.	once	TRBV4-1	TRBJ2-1	CASSQDVLSGGNEQFF	TGCGCCAGCAGCCAAGACGTGCTATCCGGGGGCAATGAGCAGTTCTTC
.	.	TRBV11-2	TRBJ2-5	CASSAEGTQYF	TGTGCCAGCAGCGCTGAGGGGACCCAGTACTTC
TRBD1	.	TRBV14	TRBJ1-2	CASSLGRSGGNGYTF	TGTGCCAGCAGCCTCGGAAGATCAGGGGGCAATGGCTACACCTTC
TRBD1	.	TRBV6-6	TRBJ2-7	CASIPTGGEQYF	TGTGCCAGCATACCGACAGGGGGCGAGCAGTACTTC
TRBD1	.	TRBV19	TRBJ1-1	CASSTQGAWTEAFF	TGTGCCAGTAGTACCCAGGGGGCCTGGACTGAAGCTTTCTTT
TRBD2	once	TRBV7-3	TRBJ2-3	CASSSGRAPDTQYF	TGTGCCAGCAGCAGCGGGAGGGCCCCCGATACGCAGTATTTT
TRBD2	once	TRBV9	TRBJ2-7	CASSAGGYSYEQYF	TGTGCCAGCAGCGCGGGGGGGTACTCCTACGAGCAGTACTTC
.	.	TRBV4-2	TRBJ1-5	CASSHLQAEDGEGQPQHF	TGTGCCAGCAGCCATCTCCAGGCGGAGGACGGTGAAGGGCAGCCCCAGCATTTT
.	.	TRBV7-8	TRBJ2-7	CASSLIYWADYEQYF	TGTGCCAGCAGCTTAATTTATTGGGCTGACTACGAGCAGTACTTC
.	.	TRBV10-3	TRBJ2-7	CATLEEGPRFTCEQYF	TGTGCCACCCTGGAGGAGGGGCCAAGATTTACCTGCGAGCAGTACTTC
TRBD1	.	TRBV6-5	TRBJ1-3	CASSYSTGGNGNTIYF	TGTGCCAGCAGTTACTCTACAGGGGGCAATGGAAACACCATATATTTT
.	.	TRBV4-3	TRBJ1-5	CASSQDGRRNQPQHF	TGCGCCAGCAGCCAAGACGGGAGACGGAATCAGCCCCAGCATTTT
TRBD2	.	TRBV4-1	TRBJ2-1	CASSAGGYNEQFF	TGCGCCAGCAGCGCGGGGGGTTACAATGAGCAGTTCTTC
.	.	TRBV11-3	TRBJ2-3	CASSQGGSGRTQYF	TGTGCCAGCAGCCAGGGTGGCTCCGGGCGGACGCAGTATTTT
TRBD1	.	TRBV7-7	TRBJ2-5	CASSFRGRMEETQYF	TGTGCCAGCAGCTTCAGGGGGCGCATGGAAGAGACCCAGTACTTC
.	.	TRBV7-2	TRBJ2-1	CASTAGQLYNEQFF	TGTGCCAGCACCGCCGGACAACTCTACAATGAGCAGTTCTTC
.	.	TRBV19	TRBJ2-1	CASSTGYNEQFF	TGTGCCAGTAGTACCGGTTACAATGAGCAGTTCTTC
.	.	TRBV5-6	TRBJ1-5	CASSLIGHGQPQHF	TGTGCCAGCAGCTTGATTGGACACGGTCAGCCCCAGCATTTT
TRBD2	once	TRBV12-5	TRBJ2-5	CASGSLAAQETQYF	TGTGCTAGTGGTTCACTAGCGGCCCAAGAGACCCAGTACTTC
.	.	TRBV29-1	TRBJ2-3	CSVALTDTQYF	TGCAGCGTTGCGCTAACAGATACGCAGTATTTT